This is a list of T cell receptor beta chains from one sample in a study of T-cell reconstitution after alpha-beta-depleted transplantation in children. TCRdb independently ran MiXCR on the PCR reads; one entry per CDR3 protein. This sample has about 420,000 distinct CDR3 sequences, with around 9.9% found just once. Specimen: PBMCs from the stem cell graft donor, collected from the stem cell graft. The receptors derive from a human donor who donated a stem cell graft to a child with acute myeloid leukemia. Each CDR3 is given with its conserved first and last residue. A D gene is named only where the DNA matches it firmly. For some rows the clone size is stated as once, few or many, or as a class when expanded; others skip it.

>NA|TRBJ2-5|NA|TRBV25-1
CASSEGAGLGETQYF
TGTGCCAGCAGTGAAGGTGCAGGGTTGGGTGAGACCCAGTACTTC
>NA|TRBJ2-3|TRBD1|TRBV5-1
CASSATGGGSSTQYF
TGCGCCAGCAGCGCCACAGGGGGCGGATCGTCTACGCAGTATTTT
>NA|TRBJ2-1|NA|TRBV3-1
CASSQDIGTPNNEQFF
TGTGCCAGCAGCCAAGATATCGGGACTCCTAACAATGAGCAGTTCTTC
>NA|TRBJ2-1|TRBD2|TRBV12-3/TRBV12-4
CTFCLGTSGMGTYNEQFF
TGTACCTTCTGTTTAGGGACTAGCGGGATGGGCACCTACAATGAGCAGTTCTTC
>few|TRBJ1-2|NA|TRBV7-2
CASSLGNGGGYTF
TGTGCCAGCAGCTTAGGCAACGGTGGTGGCTACACCTTC
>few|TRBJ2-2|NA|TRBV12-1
CASSFAASGSIYTGELFF
TGTGCCAGCAGCTTTGCGGCTAGCGGGAGTATATACACCGGGGAGCTGTTTTTT
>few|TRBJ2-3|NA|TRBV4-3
CASSQGRGSGTDTQYF
TGCGCCAGCAGCCAAGGAAGGGGATCGGGCACAGATACGCAGTATTTT
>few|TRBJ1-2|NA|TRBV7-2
CASSLAPGRSGGYTF
TGTGCCAGCAGCTTAGCTCCGGGGAGGTCAGGAGGCTACACCTTC
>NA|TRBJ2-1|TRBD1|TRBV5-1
CASSADRGGSYNEQFF
TGCGCCAGCAGCGCCGACAGGGGTGGCTCCTACAATGAGCAGTTCTTC
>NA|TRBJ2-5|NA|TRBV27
CASSLSGTGTHYF
TGTGCCAGCAGTTTATCAGGGACCGGGACCCATTACTTC
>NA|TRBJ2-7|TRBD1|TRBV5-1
CASSLDGQGSYEQYF
TGCGCCAGCAGCTTGGACGGACAGGGGTCCTACGAGCAGTACTTC
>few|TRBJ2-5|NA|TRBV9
CASSVGLRETQYF
TGTGCCAGCAGCGTAGGGTTGCGGGAGACCCAGTACTTC
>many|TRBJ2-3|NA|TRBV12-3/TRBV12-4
CASLDGHRTDTQYF
TGTGCCAGCCTTGACGGTCACCGCACAGATACGCAGTATTTT
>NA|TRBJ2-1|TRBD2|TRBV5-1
CASSSVPSGDNEQFF
TGCGCCAGCAGCTCTGTGCCTAGCGGAGACAATGAGCAGTTCTTC
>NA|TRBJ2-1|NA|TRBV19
CASSIMLSDNNEQFF
TGTGCCAGTAGTATAATGCTCAGCGATAACAATGAGCAGTTCTTC
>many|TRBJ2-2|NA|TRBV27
CASSLLDKTNTGELFF
TGTGCCAGCAGTTTATTGGACAAAACGAACACCGGGGAGCTGTTTTTT
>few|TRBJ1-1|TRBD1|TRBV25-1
CASSEDRGLITEAFF
TGTGCCAGCAGTGAAGACAGGGGACTGATCACTGAAGCTTTCTTT
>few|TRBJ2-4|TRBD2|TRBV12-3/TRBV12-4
CASSFNAGGWGIQYF
TGTGCCAGCAGTTTTAACGCGGGAGGCTGGGGCATTCAGTACTTC
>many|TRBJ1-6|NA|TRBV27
CASSLAWSSQDNSPLHF
TGTGCCAGCAGTTTAGCTTGGTCGTCACAGGATAATTCACCCCTCCACTTT
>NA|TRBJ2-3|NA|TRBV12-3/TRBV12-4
CASSSYTTEDTQYF
TGTGCCAGCAGTTCCTATACGACGGAAGATACGCAGTATTTT
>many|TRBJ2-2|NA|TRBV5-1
CASSLDRAGELFF
TGCGCCAGCAGCTTGGACAGGGCCGGGGAGCTGTTTTTT
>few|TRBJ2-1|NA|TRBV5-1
CASSFYGTGKLGNEQFF
TGCGCCAGCAGCTTTTACGGCACTGGTAAATTGGGCAATGAGCAGTTCTTC
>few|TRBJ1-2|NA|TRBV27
CASSPPVGDYGYTF
TGTGCCAGCAGCCCCCCGGTGGGCGACTATGGCTACACCTTC
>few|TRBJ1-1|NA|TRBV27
CASSFYGGRNTEAFF
TGTGCCAGCAGTTTCTACGGAGGACGAAACACTGAAGCTTTCTTT
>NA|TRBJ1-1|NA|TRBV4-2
CASSQDSSRGTTEAFF
TGTGCCAGCAGCCAAGATTCGAGCCGGGGTACCACTGAAGCTTTCTTT
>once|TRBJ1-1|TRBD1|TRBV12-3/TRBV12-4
CASREQGVFSMNTEAFF
TGTGCCAGCAGGGAACAGGGGGTGTTCAGCATGAACACTGAAGCTTTCTTT
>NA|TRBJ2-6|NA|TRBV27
CASSPPVGSGANVLTF
TGTGCCAGCAGTCCGCCGGTCGGATCCGGGGCCAACGTCCTGACTTTC
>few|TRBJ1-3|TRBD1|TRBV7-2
CASSVRGTGNTIYF
TGTGCCAGCAGCGTCAGGGGGACCGGAAACACCATATATTTT
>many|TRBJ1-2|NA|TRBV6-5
CASSEGYGYTF
TGTGCCAGCAGCGAGGGGTATGGCTACACCTTC
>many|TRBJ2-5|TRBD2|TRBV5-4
CASSLGAGDGGTQYF
TGTGCCAGCAGCTTGGGTGCGGGAGATGGGGGGACCCAGTACTTC
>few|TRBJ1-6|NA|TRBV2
CASMTYNSPLHF
TGTGCCAGCATGACATATAATTCACCCCTCCACTTT
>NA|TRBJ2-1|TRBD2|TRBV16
CASSQSRTSEYNEQFF
TGTGCCAGCAGCCAAAGCAGGACTAGCGAGTACAATGAGCAGTTCTTC
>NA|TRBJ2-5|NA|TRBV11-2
CASSLERGSGGLQETQYF
TGTGCCAGCAGCTTAGAGAGGGGCTCCGGGGGCCTCCAAGAGACCCAGTACTTC
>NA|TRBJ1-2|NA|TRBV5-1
CASSLNGVPNYGYTF
TGCGCCAGCAGCTTGAACGGGGTACCTAACTATGGCTACACCTTC
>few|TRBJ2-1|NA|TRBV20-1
CSALNRVWVNEQFF
TGCAGTGCTCTAAACAGGGTGTGGGTCAATGAGCAGTTCTTC
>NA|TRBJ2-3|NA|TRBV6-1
CASSERGTSYTQYF
TGTGCCAGCAGTGAAAGGGGGACGTCGTATACGCAGTATTTT
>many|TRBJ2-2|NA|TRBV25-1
CASGDGTGELFF
TGTGCCAGCGGGGACGGCACCGGGGAGCTGTTTTTT
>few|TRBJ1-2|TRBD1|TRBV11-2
CASSLAQGALGYTF
TGTGCCAGCAGCTTAGCCCAGGGGGCGTTGGGCTACACCTTC
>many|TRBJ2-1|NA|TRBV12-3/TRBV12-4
CASSFYRVGQFF
TGTGCCAGCAGTTTCTACAGGGTAGGGCAGTTCTTC
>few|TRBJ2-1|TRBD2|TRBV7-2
CASSLLLAGTHLSYNEQFF
TGTGCCAGCAGCTTATTGCTAGCGGGCACTCATCTCTCCTACAATGAGCAGTTCTTC
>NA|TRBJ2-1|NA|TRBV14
CASSPRLVRVWEQFF
TGTGCCAGCAGCCCACGACTAGTCAGAGTTTGGGAGCAGTTCTTC
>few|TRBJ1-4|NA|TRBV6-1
CASSKRTVLGKLFF
TGTGCCAGCAGTAAGAGGACGGTCTTAGGAAAACTGTTTTTT
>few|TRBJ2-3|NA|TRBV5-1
CASSSSVTDTQYF
TGCGCCAGCAGCTCGAGCGTCACAGATACGCAGTATTTT